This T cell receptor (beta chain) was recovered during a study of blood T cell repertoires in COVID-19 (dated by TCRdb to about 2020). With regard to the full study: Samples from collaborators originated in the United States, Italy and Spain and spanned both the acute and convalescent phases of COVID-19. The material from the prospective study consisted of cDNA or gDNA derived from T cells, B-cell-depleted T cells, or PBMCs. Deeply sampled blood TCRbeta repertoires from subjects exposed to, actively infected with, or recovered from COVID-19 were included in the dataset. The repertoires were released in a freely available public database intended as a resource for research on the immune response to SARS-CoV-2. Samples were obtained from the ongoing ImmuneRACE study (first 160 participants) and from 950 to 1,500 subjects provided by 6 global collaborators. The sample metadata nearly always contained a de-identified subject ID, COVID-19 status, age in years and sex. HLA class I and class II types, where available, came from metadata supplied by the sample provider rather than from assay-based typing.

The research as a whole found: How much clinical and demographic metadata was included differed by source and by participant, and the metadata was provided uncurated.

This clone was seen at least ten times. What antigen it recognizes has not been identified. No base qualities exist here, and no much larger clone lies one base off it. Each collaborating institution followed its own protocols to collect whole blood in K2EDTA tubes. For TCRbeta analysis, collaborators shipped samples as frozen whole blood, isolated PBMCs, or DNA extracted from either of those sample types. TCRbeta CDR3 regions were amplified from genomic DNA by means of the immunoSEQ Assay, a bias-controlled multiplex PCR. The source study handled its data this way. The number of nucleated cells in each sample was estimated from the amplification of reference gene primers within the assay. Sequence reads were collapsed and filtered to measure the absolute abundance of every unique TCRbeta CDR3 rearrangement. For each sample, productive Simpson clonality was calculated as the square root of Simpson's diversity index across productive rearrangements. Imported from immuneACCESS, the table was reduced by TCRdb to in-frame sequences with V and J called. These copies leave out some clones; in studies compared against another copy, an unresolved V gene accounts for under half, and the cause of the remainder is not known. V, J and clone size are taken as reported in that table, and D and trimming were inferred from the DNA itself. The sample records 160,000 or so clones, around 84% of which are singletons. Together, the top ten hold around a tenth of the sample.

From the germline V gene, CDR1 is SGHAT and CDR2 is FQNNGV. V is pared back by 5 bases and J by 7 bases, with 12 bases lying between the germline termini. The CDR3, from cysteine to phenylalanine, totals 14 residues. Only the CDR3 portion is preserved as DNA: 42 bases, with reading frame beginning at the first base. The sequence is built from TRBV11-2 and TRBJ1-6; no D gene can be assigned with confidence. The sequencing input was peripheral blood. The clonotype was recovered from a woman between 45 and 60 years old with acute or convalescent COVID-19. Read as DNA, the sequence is TGTGCCAGCAGCCCGAGACCAGGCAATTCACCCCTCCACTTT. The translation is CASSPRPGNSPLHF.